This TCR beta chain came from a study of radiotherapy plus CTLA-4 blockade in lung cancer. Sequencing was performed with immunoSEQ multiplex PCR; in TCRdb, only in-frame clones are kept and a portion is missing. The sample consists of 40,000 to 55,000 clones, around 77% of them appearing once. General study points: Subsequent to radiotherapy plus ipilimumab, tumor-derived TCR clones underwent expansion in blood.

V shed 4 bases and J 4 bases; nucleotides not matched to a gene: 5. The CDR3 is 14 residues long. CDR1 KGHSH and CDR2 LQKENI come from the germline V gene. Worth noting for this clone: Its specificity is not known.

The receptor comes from a human donor with non-small cell lung cancer whose response to radiotherapy plus ipilimumab could not be evaluated. The chain couples TRBV18 to TRBJ2-7, with 9 bases fitting TRBD2. This sample comprised peripheral blood, obtained from a patient treated with radiotherapy plus ipilimumab. The CDR3 region has the DNA TGTGCCAGCTCACAGACTAGCGGATTTTACGAGCAGTACTTC. Residues: CASSQTSGFYEQYF.